This TCR beta chain appears in the sequencing data of a study of T cells in Graves' hyperthyroidism and ophthalmopathy. TCR beta CDR3 regions were amplified from RNA transcripts. With the HTBI primer set, the TCR CDR3 went through a first round of RT-PCR. TCRdb reprocessed the multiplex PCR reads via MiXCR and lists one record per CDR3 protein. The sample contains around 600,000 distinct CDR3 sequences, less than 20% of which appear only once. This clonotype was detected many times. Orbital computed tomography and thyroid ultrasound, together with serum TRAb and thyroxine and clinical symptoms, were used for diagnoses. The V and J ends lost 6 bases and 3 bases respectively, with 14 bases between them. CDR3 size: 13 residues. Germline CDR1 is SQVTM and CDR2 is ANQGSEA.

The rearrangement uses TRBV29-1 and TRBJ1-1; D may be TRBD1 (6 bases). The clonotype originates from a woman in her thirties with Graves' hyperthyroidism. Sequenced input: blood. The CDR3, as DNA: TGCAGCGTGGGCCTCCAGGGGTACACTGAAGCTTTCTTT. This encodes CSVGLQGYTEAFF.